These 21 T cell receptor beta chains came from one sample sequenced in a study of response to subunit inactivated influenza vaccine. TCRdb itself ran the RT-PCR reads through MiXCR, one entry per CDR3 protein. The sample lists about 530,000 distinct CDR3 sequences; about an eighth were seen once. Sample: PBMCs from blood, taken about 6 weeks after vaccination. The source is a middle-aged man who received an inactivated influenza vaccine.

This clonotype was counted only a few times. The chain recombines TRBV7-2 with TRBJ2-1; D remains ambiguous. This CDR3 has 12 residues. Germline V gene data show CDR1 as SGHTA and CDR2 as FQGNSA. Trimming removed 5 bases from V and 9 bases from J, with 11 bases in between. The CDR3 loop is CASSPLRAEQFF. Written as DNA, the CDR3 is TGTGCCAGCAGCCCGCTCCGCGCTGAGCAGTTCTTC.

This clonotype has only a few counts. The chain uses TRBV12-3 or TRBV12-4 and TRBJ2-7; 8 bases agree with TRBD1. The CDR3 runs 16 residues. Losses at the gene ends were 3 bases for V and 9 bases for J; bases not matched to a gene: 16. The CDR3 bases are TGTGCCAGCAGTTTGGGTGGGACAGGCCCTCTCCGGGGGCAGTACTTC. It specifies CASSLGGTGPLRGQYF.

This clonotype has just a few counts. The chain combines TRBV5-4 with TRBJ1-2, with 8 bases aligning to TRBD1. CDR3 length equals 13 residues. The germline gives CDR1 SGHNT, CDR2 YYREEE (reference sequence). V was clipped by 1 base and J by 6 bases; unmatched bases: 2. CDR3 in amino acids: CASSLQGADGYTF. The CDR3 nucleotides are TGTGCCAGCAGCTTGCAGGGGGCGGATGGCTACACCTTC.

At least ten counts were recorded for this clonotype. The genes are TRBV4-3 and TRBJ2-7, with TRBD1 identical over 8 bases. V lost 0 bases and J lost 4; bases outside the gene matches: 5. CDR3 length equals 15 residues. Germline CDR1 and CDR2: LGHNA and YSLEER. The CDR3 loop is CASSQEGTGPYEQYF. DNA for the CDR3: TGCGCCAGCAGCCAAGAGGGGACAGGTCCTTACGAGCAGTACTTC.

The chain combines TRBV3-1 with TRBJ2-7; TRBD2 matches 10 bases. This CDR3 has 15 amino acids. The V gene end was trimmed by 2 bases and the J gene end by 5 bases; junction bases not matched to a gene: 6. CDR1 and CDR2 (germline): LGHDT, YNNKEL (reference sequence). The CDR3 protein is CASSQRAGGPHEQYF. Written as DNA, the CDR3 is TGTGCCAGCAGCCAACGAGCGGGAGGGCCACACGAGCAGTACTTC.

This chain links TRBV11-3 with TRBJ2-2; D gene uncertain. The CDR3 runs to 13 residues. The V and J ends lost 2 bases and 7 bases respectively, with 8 bases between them. Germline CDR1 SGHNT, CDR2 YENEEA. CDR3 DNA: TGTGCCAGCAGCTTATTAAGAGGCGGGGAGCTGTTTTTT. Amino acid sequence: CASSLLRGGELFF.

A remark on this clonotype: One junction end does not reproduce the germline sequence, and a read error may be involved. The chain combines TRBV3-1 with TRBJ2-7; no definite D call. Per the germline V gene, CDR1 is LGHDT and CDR2 is YNNKEL (reference sequence). The CDR3 has 14 amino acids. For the CDR3, the DNA is TGTGCCAGCAGCCAGACGCCTACCTCCGGGTCCCCCGGCTTC. As protein: CASSQTPTSGSPGF.

The genes are TRBV12-3 or TRBV12-4 and TRBJ1-5; D might be TRBD1 (6 bases). Trimming left V 6 bases short and J 4 bases short, with 10 bases between. The CDR3 contains 13 residues. CDR3 protein: CASSGQINQPQHF. In DNA form, the CDR3 reads TGTGCCAGCAGCGGACAGATTAATCAGCCCCAGCATTTT.

The rearrangement uses TRBV12-3 or TRBV12-4 and TRBJ1-6, with D possibly matching TRBD1 (6 bases). The CDR3 is made up of 14 amino acids. V gave up 3 bases and J gave up 8 bases, with 11 bases separating them. CDR3 amino acids: CASSFPGADSPLHF. The DNA of the CDR3 is TGTGCCAGCAGTTTTCCGGGGGCGGATTCACCCCTCCACTTT.

This chain joins TRBV28 and TRBJ2-1, with TRBD1 identical over 11 bases. V shed 4 bases and J 8 bases; nucleotides not matched to a gene: 7. The length of the CDR3 is 15 residues. CDR1 is MDHEN and CDR2 is SYDVKM in the germline V gene. The CDR3 reads CASSSGTGGSDEQFF. The CDR3 nucleotides are TGTGCCAGCAGTTCCGGGACAGGGGGATCAGATGAGCAGTTCTTC.

V and J are TRBV7-7 and TRBJ2-2; 9 bases are a match to TRBD1. In germline, CDR1 is SSHAT, CDR2 FNYEAQ (reference sequence). The CDR3 is made up of 17 amino acids. With V trimmed by 1 base and J by 5 bases, 8 bases remained unmatched. CDR3 protein: CASSLETGTGNTGELFF. The DNA of the CDR3 is TGTGCCAGCAGCTTAGAGACCGGGACAGGGAATACCGGGGAGCTGTTTTTT.

This clonotype was counted only a few times. This chain joins TRBV6-2 or TRBV6-3 and TRBJ2-5; no clear D gene. CDR3 length: 12 residues. Trimming removed 6 bases from V and 5 bases from J, with 10 bases in between. Germline CDR1 is MNHEY and CDR2 is SVGEGT. The CDR3 sequence is CASRTVLETQYF. The CDR3 nucleotides are TGTGCCAGCAGAACAGTACTGGAGACCCAGTACTTC.

The table lists this clonotype with a few counts. The chain recombines TRBV5-1 with TRBJ2-5; D possibly matches TRBD1 or TRBD2 (6 bases each). The CDR3 spans 16 residues. Deletions cut 2 bases from V and 1 base from J, with 15 bases between. The germline gives CDR1 SGHRS, CDR2 YFSETQ. The CDR3 DNA sequence: TGCGCCAGCAGCTTACAGGGACACGGGGGCCAAGAGACCCAGTACTTC. This sequence encodes CASSLQGHGGQETQYF.

This clonotype appeared many times. V usage is TRBV15 and J usage is TRBJ1-2; D gene uncertain. CDR3 length: 13 residues. CDR1 LNHNV and CDR2 YYDKDF come from the germline V gene (reference sequence). Trimming removed 3 bases at V and 8 bases at J, with 13 bases between. As DNA, the CDR3 is TGTGCCACCAGCAGGGACCTGACCGAAGGCTACACCTTC. Translated: CATSRDLTEGYTF.

This clonotype was detected ten times or more. CDR3 region: CASTLQGSSYNEQFF. The CDR3 region has the DNA TGTGCCAGCACCCTACAGGGTAGTTCCTACAATGAGCAGTTCTTC. V usage is TRBV12-3 or TRBV12-4 and J usage is TRBJ2-1, with a weak D call TRBD1 (6 bases). The CDR3 runs 15 residues. Trimming shortened V by 7 bases and J by 1 base, and 14 bases separated the two germline ends.

This clonotype was seen a few times. The chain carries TRBV9 and TRBJ2-2; the D gene could be TRBD1 or TRBD2 (6 bases each). Trimming took off 0 bases at V and 5 bases at J, with 11 bases between the two ends. The germline V gene encodes CDR1 SGDLS and CDR2 YYNGEE. The CDR3 length is 15 residues. The CDR3 region is CASSVEGGATGELFF. The DNA of the CDR3 is TGTGCCAGCAGCGTAGAGGGGGGAGCGACCGGGGAGCTGTTTTTT.

This clonotype was observed a few times. The chain links TRBV4-3 to TRBJ2-5, with 10 bases aligning to TRBD1. From germline, CDR1 is LGHNA and CDR2 YSLEER. Germline trimming cut 0 bases from V and 7 bases from J; bases unmatched to any gene: 5. The CDR3 totals 15 residues. CDR3 DNA sequence: TGCGCCAGCAGCCAAGAGACAGGGGGCGCTTGGACCCAGTACTTC. Translating gives CASSQETGGAWTQYF.

This chain joins TRBV28 and TRBJ2-3; no clear D. CDR3 length: 17 amino acids. Germline CDR1 MDHEN, CDR2 SYDVKM. The ends were cut back, 2 bases at V and 2 bases at J, with 17 bases in the middle. The CDR3 region is CASSLTGRAASTDTQYF. CDR3 in DNA: TGTGCCAGCAGTTTAACCGGTAGGGCAGCCTCCACAGATACGCAGTATTTT.

The sample holds many counts of this clonotype. The chain is built from TRBV15 and TRBJ2-3; D may be TRBD1 (5 bases). Trimming stripped 7 bases from V and 0 bases from J, with 14 bases between. The germline CDR1 and CDR2 sequences are LNHNV and YYDKDF (reference sequence). The CDR3 length is 15 residues. CDR3 bases: TGTGCCACCACCCTAGACAGAACCAGCACAGATACGCAGTATTTT. It codes for CATTLDRTSTDTQYF.

This clonotype was recorded at least ten times. The chain carries TRBV6-1 and TRBJ2-1; the match to TRBD2 covers 11 bases. Germline CDR1 is MNHNS and CDR2 is SASEGT. The CDR3 runs to 13 residues. After removal of 10 bases from V and 3 bases from J, the junction contained 2 bases not matched to a gene. CDR3: CATSGGFYNEQFF. CDR3 coding DNA: TGTGCCACTAGCGGGGGGTTCTACAATGAGCAGTTCTTC.

This chain joins TRBV15 and TRBJ1-5, with 7 bases fitting TRBD1. This CDR3 comprises 16 residues. J gave up 6 bases and V 0 bases, and 8 bases lay outside the gene matches. Germline lookup yields CDR1 LNHNV and CDR2 YYDKDF (reference sequence). The CDR3 loop reads CATSRDNQGTAQPQHF. For the CDR3, the DNA is TGTGCCACCAGCAGAGATAATCAGGGGACAGCTCAGCCCCAGCATTTT.